The present entry profiles one T cell receptor (beta chain) with its context. This clonotype was seen a handful of times. The antigen it binds to is not known. Per-base quality was not reported, and no clone a single base away is much larger than it. The record originates from a study of response to subunit inactivated influenza vaccine (dated by TCRdb to the late 2010s). Concerning the study at large: Deep quantitative T cell receptor repertoire profiling was used in the study to track responses to a trivalent subunit inactivated influenza vaccine. The full study reports these points: It was suggested by the authors that each seasonal influenza vaccination may recruit only a limited number of new T cells.

Libraries were built with RT-PCR. For sequencing, an Illumina HiSeq 2500 was employed. TCRdb took the public reads, trimmed them with fastp at Q25, ran MiXCR for clone calling and kept in-frame beta chains. Every distinct CDR3 protein forms one entry, paired with its most common genes and DNA. Across this sample there are 500,000 to 750,000 distinct CDR3 sequences, with roughly 15% seen only once. In total, the top ten clones hold around 10% of the sample. Relative to germline, V is 5 bases shorter and J is 5 bases shorter, with 18 bases between their ends. From the cysteine through the phenylalanine, the CDR3 covers 15 amino acids. Here the CDR3 DNA is all that survives: 45 bases in frame from base 1. CDR1 and CDR2, per the germline V gene, are SGHTA and FQGNSA.

The chain is made from TRBV7-2 and TRBJ2-5; the D gene is possibly TRBD1, with 5 bases matching. The sequencing used PBMCs from blood, collected 11 to 12 days after vaccination. This receptor was taken from a man aged 50-59 years who received an inactivated influenza vaccine. Donor details come from another sample of the same person, matched by shared clones. The nucleotide sequence reads TGTGCCAGCAGCCCGCAGGGTGTATTTCTCGAGACCCAGTACTTC. This codes for CASSPQGVFLETQYF.